Listed below are T cell receptor beta chains from one sample, sequenced in a study of control samples from healthy donors and cancer patients. Assay: immunoSEQ multiplex PCR; the TCRdb copy retains only in-frame clones and omits some. The sample records around 95,000 clones, 85% being singletons. Input material: blood. The receptors derive from a man younger than 40 in good health. Both conserved end residues are part of each CDR3. A D gene is named only where the DNA matches it firmly. A row's size may be missing; if present it is once, few, many or a size class.

clone size	V gene	D gene	J gene	CDR3 DNA	CDR3 protein
.	TRBV3-1/TRBV3-2	.	TRBJ1-6	TGTGCCAGCAGCCAAGATAGTTGGGGAAAAGGGAATTCACCCCTCCACTTT	CASSQDSWGKGNSPLHF
.	TRBV7-9	.	TRBJ2-2	TGTGCCAGCAGCTTAGGGACACAAAACACCGGGGAGCTGTTTTTT	CASSLGTQNTGELFF
.	TRBV5-1	.	TRBJ1-2	TGCGCCAGCAGCTTTAGGATAAACTATGGCTACACCTTC	CASSFRINYGYTF
.	TRBV28	.	TRBJ1-2	TGTGCCAGCAGCCCAGACAGTAACTATGGCTACACCTTC	CASSPDSNYGYTF
.	TRBV3-1/TRBV3-2	.	TRBJ1-2	TGTGCCAGCAGCCACCCGGGGACGGCAAACTATGGCTACACCTTC	CASSHPGTANYGYTF
.	TRBV27	TRBD1	TRBJ1-4	TGTGCCAGCAGTCCTCATCCCGGGACAGGGGGCGGTACGGTTAATGAAAAACTGTTTTTT	CASSPHPGTGGGTVNEKLFF
.	TRBV9	TRBD1	TRBJ1-1	TGTGCCAGCTCTTCGCGTGGGGACAGGAGAGGTATGAACACTGAAGCTTTCTTT	CASSSRGDRRGMNTEAFF
.	TRBV19	.	TRBJ1-2	TGTGCCAGTAGAGAGACGGGCTATGGCTACACCTTC	CASRETGYGYTF
.	TRBV9	.	TRBJ2-7	TGTGCCAGCAGCGTAGCGGACAACTACGAGCAGTACTTC	CASSVADNYEQYF
.	TRBV11-3	TRBD2	TRBJ2-3	TGTGCCAGCAGCCCCGGCGCTTCTGGACTAGTCACAGATACGCAGTATTTT	CASSPGASGLVTDTQYF
.	TRBV5-4	TRBD1	TRBJ2-1	TGTGCCAGCAGCTTGGCCGGCGGACAGGGGTCTGCCGAGCAGTTCTTC	CASSLAGGQGSAEQFF
.	TRBV7-9	.	TRBJ2-3	TGTGCCAGCAGACCCATCGTCCGTTCCCGCAGCACAGATACGCAGTATTTT	CASRPIVRSRSTDTQYF
.	TRBV5-1	.	TRBJ2-2	TGCCCCCCAGGGGCGGACGGGGAGCTGTTTTTT	CPPGADGELFF
.	TRBV3-1/TRBV3-2	TRBD1	TRBJ1-2	TGTGCCAGCAGCCGACCGGGACAGGGGAAGTATGGCTACACCTTC	CASSRPGQGKYGYTF
.	TRBV6-4	.	TRBJ1-3	TGTGCCAGCAGTGACCCCACGAGCTCTGGAAACACCATATATTTT	CASSDPTSSGNTIYF
.	TRBV9	.	TRBJ1-1	TGTGCCAGCAGTGTAATCGGGGGCGGGGACGAAGCTTTCTTT	CASSVIGGGDEAFF
.	TRBV5-1	.	TRBJ1-3	TGCGCCAGCAGCTCAGCCGGGACTGGCGGAAACACCATATATTTT	CASSSAGTGGNTIYF
few	TRBV11-2	TRBD2	TRBJ2-7	TGTGCCAGCAGCCCCGGGACTAGCGGAGCTGGGGAGCAGTACTTC	CASSPGTSGAGEQYF
.	TRBV27	.	TRBJ2-6	TGTGCCAGCAGGATGGCTGGGGCCAACGTCCTGACTTTC	CASRMAGANVLTF
.	TRBV5-1	TRBD1	TRBJ2-2	TGCGCCAGCAGCTTGGAGGGGGCTTCGAACACCGGGGAGCTGTTTTTT	CASSLEGASNTGELFF
.	TRBV19	.	TRBJ1-5	TGTGCCAGTAGTATTTTTGGAGTAAATCAGCCCCAGCATTTT	CASSIFGVNQPQHF
once	TRBV2	.	TRBJ2-5	TGTGCCAGCAGTCTTTCCCAGGGGAAAGAGACCCAGTACTTC	CASSLSQGKETQYF
.	TRBV19	.	TRBJ1-1	TGTGCCAGTCGTGCCGGCAGAATCACTGAAGCTTTCTTT	CASRAGRITEAFF
.	TRBV7-9	.	TRBJ2-7	TGTGCCAGCAGCTTAAGTCGACTTAACGAGCAGTACTTC	CASSLSRLNEQYF
.	TRBV30	TRBD1	TRBJ1-2	TGTGCCTGGAGTGTTTGGGACAGGGGGCATGGCTACACCTTC	CAWSVWDRGHGYTF
.	TRBV6-2/TRBV6-3	.	TRBJ2-5	TGTGCCAGCAGTTACCCCCAGACCTGGCGAGAGGCCCAGTACTTC	CASSYPQTWREAQYF
.	TRBV6-1	.	TRBJ1-2	TGTGCCAGCAGTGAAAGAGGGCCCGGGTTTACTAACTATGGCTACACCTTC	CASSERGPGFTNYGYTF
.	TRBV5-6	TRBD2	TRBJ2-1	TGTGCCAGCAGCCGTGGACTAGCGGGGGGGCAATACAATGAGCAGTTCTTC	CASSRGLAGGQYNEQFF
.	TRBV6-6	.	TRBJ2-3	TGTGCCAGCAGTTACACGTCGGCTACGCAGTATTTT	CASSYTSATQYF
.	TRBV2	TRBD1	TRBJ2-3	TGTGCCAGCCAGGGGGCAAACACAGATACGCAGTATTTT	CASQGANTDTQYF
.	TRBV11-1	.	TRBJ2-6	TGTGCCAGCAGCTACAGCTCTGGGGCCAACGTCCTGACTTTC	CASSYSSGANVLTF
.	TRBV7-8	.	TRBJ1-5	TGTGCCAGCAGCCGGGGCTTGAGCAATCAGCCCCAGCATTTT	CASSRGLSNQPQHF
.	TRBV6-1	.	TRBJ2-4	TGTGCCAGCAGTGAAGCTGGGGTGGGTCACGCCAAAAACATTCAGTACTTC	CASSEAGVGHAKNIQYF
.	TRBV3-1/TRBV3-2	TRBD2	TRBJ2-5	TGTGCCAGCAGCCTCGGACTAGCGGGGGTAGGAGAGACCCAGTACTTC	CASSLGLAGVGETQYF
.	TRBV30	.	TRBJ1-1	TGTGCCTGGAGTCCACAAAACACTGAAGCTTTCTTT	CAWSPQNTEAFF
.	TRBV21-1	.	TRBJ1-6	TGTGCCAGCATAACGACCCGGGGTAATAATTCACCCCTCCACTTT	CASITTRGNNSPLHF
.	TRBV28	TRBD1	TRBJ1-5	TGTGCCACCAGAGGCTGGGGACAGAATCAGCCCCAGCATTTT	CATRGWGQNQPQHF